The 5 T cell receptor beta chains listed next were all sequenced from one sample in a study of shared clonotypes between healthy human individuals (TCRdb year 2020). The library was produced with the immunoSEQ multiplex PCR assay. The clones in this table, taken by TCRdb from immuneACCESS, are in-frame only. Not every clone is retained; where verified, under half of the shortfall comes from an unresolved V gene, and the cause of the rest is unknown. Present in this sample are roughly 2.4 million clones, roughly 95% of which were seen just once. The top ten hold 0.1% to 0.15% of the sample. Specimen: naive CD4+ T cells sorted from blood. The cell subset or site label for this specimen denotes: CD45RA+ positively selected. These receptors originate from a man between 18 and 29 years old in good health.

V and J are TRBV5-4 and TRBJ2-7; D may match TRBD1 or TRBD2 (5 bases each). The CDR3 contains 16 residues. Germline V CDR1 and CDR2: SGHNT, YYREEE (reference sequence). V was trimmed by 2 bases and J by 3 bases, leaving 18 bases between them. As DNA, the CDR3 is TGTGCCAGCAGCTTTCTAAGGGACCAAAGGGGCTACGAGCAGTACTTC. Residues: CASSFLRDQRGYEQYF.

J is TRBJ1-1 and V is TRBV6-6; D is uncertain. V lost 8 bases to trimming and J lost 4 bases, with 11 bases between them. The V gene's germline CDR1 is MNHNY and CDR2 SVGAGI (reference sequence). The CDR3 is 12 amino acids. CDR3 DNA: TGTGCCAGCTCCACAAGGCTCACTGAAGCTTTCTTT. This gives the protein CASSTRLTEAFF.

V is TRBV30 and J is TRBJ2-7; 9 bases align to TRBD1. J was trimmed by 5 bases and V by 0 bases; bases with no gene match: 5. The CDR3 runs 14 residues. CDR1 and CDR2 from the germline V gene are GTSNPN and SVGIG (reference sequence). The CDR3 spells CAWSVGQGINEQYF. CDR3 bases: TGTGCCTGGAGTGTGGGACAGGGAATTAACGAGCAGTACTTC.

The rearrangement joins TRBV18 to TRBJ1-1; 8 bases align to TRBD1. Per the germline V gene, CDR1 is KGHSH and CDR2 is LQKENI. The trim removed 3 bases at V and 4 bases at J, leaving 4 bases unmatched. The CDR3 runs 14 residues. This CDR3 is CASSPFTGGTEAFF. CDR3 nucleotides: TGTGCCAGCTCACCGTTTACAGGGGGCACTGAAGCTTTCTTT.

V is TRBV30 and J is TRBJ2-3, with D hard to call. The CDR3 contains 12 residues. CDR1 is GTSNPN and CDR2 is SVGIG in the germline V gene (reference sequence). Trimming shortened V by 5 bases and J by 3 bases, and 9 bases separated the two germline ends. The CDR3 protein is CAWEEGTDTQYF. CDR3 sequence (DNA): TGTGCCTGGGAGGAAGGGACAGATACGCAGTATTTT.